The present entry profiles one T cell receptor (beta chain) with its context. Its antigen specificity is not known. Per-nucleotide qualities are absent, and no much larger clonotype sits a single base away. This entry comes from a study of T-cell reconstitution after alpha-beta-depleted transplantation in children (dated by TCRdb to the mid-2010s). About the full investigation: The study quantitatively tracked T-cell immune reconstitution after TCRalphabeta/CD19-depleted allogeneic hematopoietic cell transplantation in children using TCR repertoire profiling.

The treatment or condition label on this specimen signifies: allogeneic hematopoietic cell transplantation with graft depleted of TCRalphabeta T cells and CD19 B cells. TCRalphabeta/CD19-depleted allogeneic hematopoietic cell grafts were given to the transplant recipients, all of whom were children. The library was built by means of PCR. The sequencing machine was an Illumina HiSeq 2500. Molecular barcoding was employed in the preparation of TCR libraries, with unique molecular identifiers being used to normalize TCRbeta repertoire quantification. TCRdb took the public reads, trimmed them with fastp at Q25, ran MiXCR for clone calling and kept in-frame beta chains. Identical CDR3 proteins give one entry, which carries the most common genes and DNA. A total of some 600,000 distinct CDR3 sequences appear in this sample, 10% to 15% of them only once. Jointly, the top ten make up approximately 2% of the sample.

The research as a whole found: Apparently early alphabetaT-cell count recovery about two months after transplant reportedly relied on only several hundred rapidly expanded clones derived from non-depleted graft cells. Hyperexpanded clone frequencies declined over subsequent months; after one year, T-cell counts and TCRbeta diversity were mostly attributed to newly produced T cells. In some patients, the high TCRbeta diversity seen at day 60 was put down to recipient T cells and intrathymic progenitors that had survived conditioning.

From its cysteine to its phenylalanine, the CDR3 spans 16 amino acids. Only the CDR3 part of the read is kept: 48 bases, read in frame from the first base. V lost 1 base and J lost 5 bases, and the count of bases not matched to a germline gene is 7. The germline V gene provides CDR1 SGHDN and CDR2 FVKESK. The V and J genes are TRBV14 and TRBJ2-5; 10 bases in the junction line up with TRBD1. The receptor was isolated from a male patient between 10 and 17 years old who had a stem cell transplant for acute myeloid leukemia, so the T cells may come from the graft donor. This sample comprised PBMCs, mostly from graft donor cells, obtained 360 days after TCRalphabeta/CD19-depleted stem cell transplant. The CDR3 loop reads CASSQVEDRGRETQYF. The nucleotides are TGTGCCAGCAGCCAAGTCGAAGACAGGGGGCGGGAGACCCAGTACTTC.